This T cell receptor (beta chain) was recovered during a study of Ad26.COV2.S vaccination and SARS-CoV-2 variants (dated by TCRdb to the early 2020s). With respect to the entire study: Donors in the vaccine arm were drawn from COV1001, a phase I-IIa trial of Ad26.COV2.S in healthy adults that was multicentre, randomized, double-blind and placebo-controlled. Ad26.COV2.S was administered intramuscularly at a dose of 5x10^10 or 1x10^11 viral particles, either as one shot or as two shots given 56 days apart. TCRbeta repertoire sequencing was used to assess the specificity and breadth of SARS-CoV-2-reactive T cell receptors after Ad26.COV2.S vaccination. The TCR-sequenced set comprised about 32 samples: around 20 Ad26.COV2.S vaccine recipients, 5 placebo recipients and 8 SARS-CoV-2 convalescent individuals. Trial participants were randomized into five groups of five, in which low-dose or high-dose Ad26.COV2.S was given once or twice, or placebo was given on both occasions. Blinding of investigators to trial group allocation was maintained during experiments and outcome assessment.

Concerning this clone: Its antigen is still unknown. Per-base qualities were not stored, and no clone one base away is much larger.

TCRbeta CDR3 regions were sequenced with the immunoSEQ Assay. After extraction, genomic DNA underwent amplification by bias-controlled multiplex PCR, followed by high-throughput sequencing. In the source study's methods: To quantify the absolute abundance of every unique TCRbeta CDR3 region, sequences were collapsed and filtered. T cell fraction was estimated by normalizing TCRbeta template counts to usable DNA, with usable DNA measured through amplification of reference genes found in all nucleated cells. Repertoire TCRs were annotated as SARS-CoV-2-specific by exact matching of V gene, CDR3 amino acid sequence and J gene to a known reactive TCR set. The reference SARS-CoV-2 TCR set was derived from MIRA and filtered for enrichment in COVID-19-positive ImmuneCODE repertoires, a step that removed public or cross-reactive TCRs. Drawing on the MIRA antigens, annotated TCRs were analysed further at the level of specific ORF or position within ORF. Depth was the summed frequency of annotated unique rearrangements, while breadth was defined as annotated unique rearrangements over total unique productive rearrangements. Group comparisons of TCR breadth used two-sided Wilcoxon rank-sum tests. TCRdb took this table from immuneACCESS and kept in-frame rearrangements with V and J called. Such tables lack part of the clones; where checked against another copy, unresolved V genes explain under half of the gap, and the rest is unexplained. V and J calls and clone size are as listed in that table; D and trimming were resolved from the DNA. For this sample the table gives about 480,000 clones, of which approximately 90% were detected only once. The top ten hold roughly 12% of the sample.

This specimen's treatment or condition label, per the study, means: 15 to 20 received Ad26.COV2.S at low or high dose, single or two shots; about 5 received placebo; per-sample allocation not given. Repertoires of vaccine and placebo recipients were sequenced from samples collected on day 63 after the first injection. Between 29 July and 7 August 2020, Cohort 1b enrolled about two dozen adults aged 18-55 years at one site in Boston, USA. Ad26.COV2.S consisted of a replication-incompetent adenovirus type 26 vector by which a prefusion-stabilized SARS-CoV-2 spike protein from the original Wuhan strain was expressed. Germline trimming: 1 base from V, 3 bases from J; junction bases outside gene matches: 10. CDR1 and CDR2, looked up from the germline V gene, are SGHTA and FQGNSA. The CDR3, cysteine through phenylalanine, is 17 amino acids long. The kept DNA is CDR3 alone, 51 bases in frame from the first base.

What the study reported, not specific to this receptor: Spike-specific TCR breadth was higher in Ad26.COV2.S recipients than in placebo recipients (P = 0.0014). The study lacked the statistical power to compare responses across vaccine doses or regimens. According to the authors, total T cell responses may have been underestimated by the TCR breadth and depth analyses. Non-spike TCR breadth was comparable between vaccine and placebo recipients, consistent with the vaccine containing only spike. After vaccination, spike-specific CD8+ and CD4+ T cell responses were reported to show substantial breadth.

This receptor was taken from a person aged 18-60 years who received the Ad26.COV2.S COVID-19 vaccine or a placebo. The sample consisted of peripheral blood, taken in a trial of Ad26.COV2.S vaccine versus placebo. Recombination linked TRBV7-2 to TRBJ2-7, with 9 middle bases fitting TRBD1. For the CDR3, the sequence is CASSLVGGTGLIYEQYF. In nucleotide form, the sequence is TGTGCCAGCAGCTTAGTAGGTGGGACAGGGTTAATCTACGAGCAGTACTTC.